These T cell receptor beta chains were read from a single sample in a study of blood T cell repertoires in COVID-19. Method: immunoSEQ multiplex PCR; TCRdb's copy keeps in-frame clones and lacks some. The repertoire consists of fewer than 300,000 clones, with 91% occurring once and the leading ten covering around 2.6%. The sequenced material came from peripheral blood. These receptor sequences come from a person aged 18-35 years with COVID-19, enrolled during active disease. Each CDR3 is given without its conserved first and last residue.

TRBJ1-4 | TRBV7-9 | ASSLGADNNEKLF
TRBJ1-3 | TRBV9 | ASSTDTTGNTIY
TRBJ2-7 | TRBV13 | ASSGQGLAGGSSYEQY
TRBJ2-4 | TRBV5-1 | ASSLEDRAMDIQY
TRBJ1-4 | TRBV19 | ASSIVDRVPEKLF
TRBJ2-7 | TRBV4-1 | ASSLGGVGYEQY
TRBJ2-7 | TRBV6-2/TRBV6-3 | ASSYPPPRQGGEQY
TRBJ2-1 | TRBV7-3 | ASSLNGLAGDLSSYNEQF
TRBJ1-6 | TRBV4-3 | ASSQDGAGPDNSPLH
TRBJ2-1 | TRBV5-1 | ASSFSSGNNEQF
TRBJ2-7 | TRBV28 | ASRPGTGTYEQY
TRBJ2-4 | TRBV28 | ASSFGAKNIQY
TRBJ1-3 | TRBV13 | ASSLGQGVGNTIY
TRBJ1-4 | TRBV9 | ASKSATNEKLF
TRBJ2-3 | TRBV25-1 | ASLGDTQY
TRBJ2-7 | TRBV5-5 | ASSFSAGGYEQY
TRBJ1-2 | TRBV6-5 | ASSYGGSNGYT
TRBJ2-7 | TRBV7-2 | ASSLGPSVGASYEQY
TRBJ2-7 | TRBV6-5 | ASCSRLSPYEQY
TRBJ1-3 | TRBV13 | ASSSDPGTGRGLNSGNTIY
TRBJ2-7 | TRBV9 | ASSDGTAYEQY
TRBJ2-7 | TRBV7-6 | ASSLSGAPTEQY
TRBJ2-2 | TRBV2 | ASRRDRDTGELF
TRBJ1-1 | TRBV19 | ASSMAGTEAF
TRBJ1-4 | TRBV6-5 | ASSFAGSTEKLF
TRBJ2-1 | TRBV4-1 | ASSLDRINEQF
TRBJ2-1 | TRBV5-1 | ASSPLPGQFNEQF
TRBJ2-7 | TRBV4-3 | ASSQGTAPGEQY
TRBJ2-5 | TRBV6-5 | ASKPIGLESETQY
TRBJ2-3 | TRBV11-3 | ASSFGGTTDTQY
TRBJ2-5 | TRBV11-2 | ASSLRGETQY
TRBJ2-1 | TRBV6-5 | ASSYLSGNEQF
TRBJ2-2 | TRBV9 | ASSVRSVTGELF
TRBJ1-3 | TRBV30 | AWSVRGAFGNTIY
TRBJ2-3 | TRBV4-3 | ASSQTSGGGDTQY
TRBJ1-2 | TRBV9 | ASSVRTEGKDYGYT
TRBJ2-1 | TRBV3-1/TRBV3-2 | ASSRRDFSYNEQF
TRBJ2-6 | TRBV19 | AIGRRGTGANVLT
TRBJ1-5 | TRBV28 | ASSSDDRGNQPQH
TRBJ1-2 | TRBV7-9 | ASTRPGLYGYT
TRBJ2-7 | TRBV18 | ASSRELAGAAGQY
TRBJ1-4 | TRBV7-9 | ASSLGSLGRGNEKLF
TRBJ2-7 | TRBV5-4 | ASSLAQSNEQY
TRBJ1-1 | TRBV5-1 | ASSFSTGSSTEAF
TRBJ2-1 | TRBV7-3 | ASSLSTTLYNEQF
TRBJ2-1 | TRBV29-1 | SLWRNAGEDEQF
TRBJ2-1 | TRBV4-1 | ASSQVTSGNNEQF